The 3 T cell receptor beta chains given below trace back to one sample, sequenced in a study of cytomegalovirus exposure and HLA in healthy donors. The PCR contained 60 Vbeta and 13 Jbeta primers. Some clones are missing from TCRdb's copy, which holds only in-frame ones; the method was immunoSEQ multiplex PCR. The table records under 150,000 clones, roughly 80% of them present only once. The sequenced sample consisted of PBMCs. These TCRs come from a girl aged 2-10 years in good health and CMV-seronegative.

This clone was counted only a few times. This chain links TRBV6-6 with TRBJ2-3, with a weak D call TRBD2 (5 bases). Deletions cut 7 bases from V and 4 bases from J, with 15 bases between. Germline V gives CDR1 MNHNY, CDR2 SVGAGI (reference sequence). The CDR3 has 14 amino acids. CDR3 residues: CASMSGDISDTQYF. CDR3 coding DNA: TGTGCCAGCATGAGCGGAGATATCTCAGATACGCAGTATTTT.

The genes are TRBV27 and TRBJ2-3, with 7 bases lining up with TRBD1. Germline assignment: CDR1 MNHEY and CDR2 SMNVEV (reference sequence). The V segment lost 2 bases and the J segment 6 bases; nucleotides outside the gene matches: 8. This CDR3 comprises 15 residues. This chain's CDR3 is CASSLIGTVADTQYF. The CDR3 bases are TGTGCCAGCAGTTTAATTGGGACAGTGGCTGATACGCAGTATTTT.

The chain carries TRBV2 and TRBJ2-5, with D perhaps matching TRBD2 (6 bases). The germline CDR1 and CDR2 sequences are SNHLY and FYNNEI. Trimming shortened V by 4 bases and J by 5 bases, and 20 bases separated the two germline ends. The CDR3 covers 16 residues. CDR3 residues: CASSGQKGAGWETQYF. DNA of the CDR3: TGTGCCAGCAGTGGTCAGAAGGGTGCGGGGTGGGAGACCCAGTACTTC.